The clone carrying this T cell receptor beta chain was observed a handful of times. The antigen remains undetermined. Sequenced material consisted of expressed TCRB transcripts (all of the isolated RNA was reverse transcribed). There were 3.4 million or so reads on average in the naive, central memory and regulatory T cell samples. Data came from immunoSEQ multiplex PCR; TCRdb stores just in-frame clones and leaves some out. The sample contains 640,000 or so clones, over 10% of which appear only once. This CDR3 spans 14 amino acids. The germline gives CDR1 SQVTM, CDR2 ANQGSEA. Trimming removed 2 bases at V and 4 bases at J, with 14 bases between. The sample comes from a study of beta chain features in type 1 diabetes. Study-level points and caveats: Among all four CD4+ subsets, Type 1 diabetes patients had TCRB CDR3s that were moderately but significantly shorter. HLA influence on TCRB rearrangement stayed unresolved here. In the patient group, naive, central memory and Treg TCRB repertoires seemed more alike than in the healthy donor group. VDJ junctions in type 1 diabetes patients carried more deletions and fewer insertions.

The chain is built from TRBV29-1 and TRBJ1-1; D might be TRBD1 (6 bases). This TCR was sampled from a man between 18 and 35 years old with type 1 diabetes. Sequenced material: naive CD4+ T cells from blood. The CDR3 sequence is CSVESGTRGTEAFF. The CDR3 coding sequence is TGCAGCGTTGAATCAGGGACCAGGGGCACTGAAGCTTTCTTT. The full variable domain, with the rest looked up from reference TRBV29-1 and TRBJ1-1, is SAVISQKPSRDICQRGTSLTIQCQVDSQVTMMFWYRQQPGQSLTLIATANQGSEATYESGFVIDKFPISRPNLTFSTLTVSNMSPEDSSIYLCSVESGTRGTEAFFGQGTRLTVV.